This T cell receptor beta chain was observed in a study of memory CD4+ T cells and cytomegalovirus serostatus. Study context: Of the healthy Belgian adults, fewer than 10 were CMV seropositive and 20 to 30 seronegative. General study findings and limits: The CMV-associated TCR signature appears largely within the CD4+ memory repertoire. About 40% of the roughly 160 known CMV-associated TCRbeta sequences appeared in CD4+ memory.

The sort gate was single viable CD3+CD4+CD8-CD45RO+ cells for memory CD4+ T cells. In the authors' methods: Out-of-frame sequences were removed, leaving around 2.2 million distinct TCRbeta sequences. The data were produced by immunoSEQ multiplex PCR, yet TCRdb's version contains in-frame clones alone and is incomplete. The V and J calls and the clone size are those of that table, but D and trimming were determined from the DNA. The top ten hold 0.6% to 0.9% of the sample, which has more than 45,000 clones, around 80% seen once. This CDR3 spans 15 amino acids. From germline, CDR1 is SGHNT and CDR2 YYREEE (reference sequence). J lost 5 bases, V lost 4 bases, and 7 bases had no gene match. With regard to this clone: The antigen is unknown.

The sample was memory CD4+ T cells from blood. This chain joins TRBV5-4 and TRBJ2-7; 12 bases match TRBD2. This receptor was taken from an adult in good health and CMV-seronegative. The CDR3 region is CASSQGGLAGHEQYF. Here the CDR3 DNA reads TGTGCCAGCAGCCAGGGGGGACTAGCGGGCCACGAGCAGTACTTC.